Below are 17 T cell receptor beta chains sequenced from a single sample in a study of T cell responses to AZD1222 COVID-19 vaccine. This table comes from immunoSEQ multiplex PCR, and its TCRdb copy is limited to in-frame clones, with some not included. Here the sample spans 150,000 or so clones, 86% being singletons. The source was peripheral blood, collected on day 0 of MenACWY control vaccination. The source is an adult in good health.

J is TRBJ2-5 and V is TRBV5-6; D is possibly TRBD2 (6 bases). The CDR3 extends over 14 amino acids. The V gene lost 3 bases and the J gene lost 10 bases, with 19 bases spanning the gap. Germline loops: CDR1 SGHDT, CDR2 YYEEEE. The CDR3: CASSSSRGLPNQYF. CDR3 in DNA: TGTGCCAGCAGCTCGTCGCGGGGCCTACCAAACCAGTACTTC. Supplemented by reference TRBV5-6 and TRBJ2-5, the full variable domain reads DAGVTQSPTHLIKTRGQQVTLRCSPKSGHDTVSWYQQALGQGPQFIFQYYEEEERQRGNFPDRFSGHQFPNYSSELNVNALLLGDSALYLCASSSSRGLPNQYFGPGTRLLVL.

V usage is TRBV20-1 and J usage is TRBJ1-1, with D possibly TRBD1 on 5 matching bases. Trimming removed 6 bases at V and 8 bases at J, with 13 bases between. Germline V gene sequence: CDR1 DFQATT, CDR2 SNEGSKA (reference sequence). The CDR3 length is 11 residues. CDR3 sequence: CSAPRGTEAFF. The CDR3 DNA reads TGCAGTGCCCCCCGGGGGACCGAAGCTTTCTTT.

The rearrangement joins TRBV7-9 to TRBJ2-6; D might be TRBD1 (5 bases). Deletions cut 11 bases from V and 1 base from J, with 9 bases between. The CDR3 sequence is 13 residues long. Germline V CDR1 and CDR2: SEHNR, FQNEAQ (reference sequence). Written as DNA, the CDR3 is TGTGCCGGGAAGGGGTCTGGGGCCAACGTCCTGACTTTC. Translating gives CAGKGSGANVLTF.

V gene TRBV23-1 combines with J gene TRBJ1-1; TRBD1 is a possible D gene (6 bases). TRBV23-1 is assigned to the ORF class and has an uncertain function. The ends were cut back, 3 bases at V and 7 bases at J, with 12 bases in the middle. The CDR3 has 13 residues. The CDR3 DNA reads TGCGCCAGCAGTCAGGTGTCAGGGGTTGAAGCTTTCTTT. This translates into CASSQVSGVEAFF.

This sequence joins TRBV19 and TRBJ2-1; 9 bases line up with TRBD1. Germline V gene lookup returns CDR1 LNHDA and CDR2 SQIVND (reference sequence). The CDR3 covers 13 residues. V lost 6 bases, J lost 9 bases, and 6 bases stayed unmatched. Here the CDR3 DNA reads TGTGCCAGTAGGGACAGGGGAATCGGTGAGCAGTTCTTC. Its translation: CASRDRGIGEQFF.

The chain combines TRBV11-1 with TRBJ2-7; a weak D match, TRBD2 (5 bases). Looked up from germline, CDR1 is SGHAT and CDR2 is FQDESV (reference sequence). The CDR3 is 14 amino acids. The V end lost 6 bases, the J end lost 1 base, and 13 bases lay between the germline ends. CDR3: CASSVTGFSYEQYF. CDR3 sequence (DNA): TGTGCCAGCAGTGTGACGGGATTTTCCTACGAGCAGTACTTC. The full variable domain, completed using reference TRBV11-1 and TRBJ2-7, is EAEVAQSPRYKITEKSQAVAFWCDPISGHATLYWYRQILGQGPELLVQFQDESVVDDSQLPKDRFSAERLKGVDSTLKIQPAELGDSAMYLCASSVTGFSYEQYFGPGTRLTVT.

The chain joins TRBV18 to TRBJ1-2; tentative D call: TRBD1 (5 bases). Trimming left V 5 bases short and J 2 bases short, with 12 bases between. The CDR3 has 14 residues. The germline V gene has CDR1 KGHSH and CDR2 LQKENI. The CDR3 spells CASSSRQTNYGYTF. CDR3 DNA sequence: TGTGCCAGCTCATCCCGACAGACAAACTATGGCTACACCTTC.

V is TRBV11-3 and J is TRBJ1-2; 8 bases align to TRBD1. J gave up 4 bases and V 0 bases, and 1 base lay outside the gene matches. The CDR3 is 14 residues long. The germline CDR1 and CDR2 sequences are SGHNT and YENEEA. The CDR3 DNA reads TGTGCCAGCAGCTTAGAGGGGACAGGCTATGGCTACACCTTC. It codes for CASSLEGTGYGYTF.

This chain connects TRBV27 to TRBJ1-1; 7 nucleotides match TRBD1. The germline V gene has CDR1 MNHEY and CDR2 SMNVEV (reference sequence). The CDR3 runs 14 residues. Trimming at V came to 3 bases and at J to 5 bases, leaving 6 bases not matched to a gene. CDR3 amino acids: CASSFRQGGTEAFF. As DNA, the CDR3 is TGTGCCAGCAGTTTCCGACAGGGAGGAACTGAAGCTTTCTTT.

The V gene is TRBV7-9, the J gene TRBJ1-1; D gene unclear. There are 13 residues in the CDR3. Looked up from germline, CDR1 is SEHNR and CDR2 is FQNEAQ (reference sequence). V lost 5 bases and J 0 bases, leaving 7 bases between the germline ends. This CDR3 is CASSITVNTEAFF. The CDR3 DNA reads TGTGCCAGCAGCATAACAGTGAACACTGAAGCTTTCTTT.

The sample holds one count of this clone. The genes are TRBV4-3 and TRBJ2-1; D might be TRBD2 (6 bases). The CDR3 is 17 residues long. Germline V gives CDR1 LGHNA, CDR2 YSLEER. Trimming cost V 0 bases and J 1 base, with 13 bases left between them. The CDR3 nucleotides read TGCGCCAGCAGCCAAGATCACGCTAGCGATTCCTACAATGAGCAGTTCTTC. It specifies CASSQDHASDSYNEQFF.

The rearrangement links TRBV15 to TRBJ1-5; D unclear. CDR3 length: 12 amino acids. Germline V gene sequence: CDR1 LNHNV, CDR2 YYDKDF (reference sequence). The V gene lost 0 bases and the J gene lost 9 bases, with 6 bases spanning the gap. The CDR3 region has the DNA TGTGCCACCAGCAGAGATAGTGGGCCCCAGCATTTT. Translated, it gives CATSRDSGPQHF.

This clone has more than one count but fewer than ten. The chain joins TRBV20-1 to TRBJ1-2; D call uncertain. The V end was cut by 6 bases, the J end by 6 bases, with 11 bases between. The CDR3 covers 11 residues. Germline loops: CDR1 DFQATT, CDR2 SNEGSKA (reference sequence). CDR3 coding DNA: TGCAGTGCCTCCAAAGGCCATGGCTACACCTTC. Protein: CSASKGHGYTF.

V usage is TRBV5-1 and J usage is TRBJ2-5, with 11 bases identical to TRBD2. The germline CDR1 and CDR2 sequences are SGHRS and YFSETQ. Germline trimming cut 0 bases from V and 2 bases from J; bases unmatched to any gene: 0. The CDR3 length is 15 residues. In DNA, the CDR3 is TGCGCCAGCAGCTTGGCTAGCGGGGGGCAAGAGACCCAGTACTTC. It codes for CASSLASGGQETQYF.

The genes are TRBV4-1 and TRBJ1-6, with D uncertain. The CDR3 runs to 14 residues. Per germline, CDR1 MGHRA and CDR2 YSYEKL. Trimming removed 0 bases from V and 7 bases from J, with 7 bases in between. CDR3 protein: CASSQETGNSPLHF. The CDR3 DNA reads TGCGCCAGCAGCCAAGAGACCGGAAATTCACCCCTCCACTTT.

On this clone itself: Distinct nucleotide sequences in the sample also encode this CDR3. The V gene is TRBV2, the J gene TRBJ2-7, with 9 bases fitting TRBD1. Per the germline V gene, CDR1 is SNHLY and CDR2 is FYNNEI. This CDR3 comprises 14 residues. V shed 5 bases and J 3 bases; nucleotides not matched to a gene: 5. CDR3 sequence: CASSRQGVDYEQYV. The DNA for the CDR3 is TGTGCCAGCAGTCGACAGGGGGTGGACTACGAGCAGTACGTC.

This chain connects TRBV6-5 to TRBJ1-4, with D hard to call. This CDR3 is built from 15 residues. CDR1 is MNHEY and CDR2 is SVGAGI in the germline V gene. V lost 6 bases, J lost 0 bases, and 11 bases lay in between. In DNA form, the CDR3 reads TGTGCCAGCAGAAGTACGGGGACAACTAATGAAAAACTGTTTTTT. It is translated as CASRSTGTTNEKLFF.